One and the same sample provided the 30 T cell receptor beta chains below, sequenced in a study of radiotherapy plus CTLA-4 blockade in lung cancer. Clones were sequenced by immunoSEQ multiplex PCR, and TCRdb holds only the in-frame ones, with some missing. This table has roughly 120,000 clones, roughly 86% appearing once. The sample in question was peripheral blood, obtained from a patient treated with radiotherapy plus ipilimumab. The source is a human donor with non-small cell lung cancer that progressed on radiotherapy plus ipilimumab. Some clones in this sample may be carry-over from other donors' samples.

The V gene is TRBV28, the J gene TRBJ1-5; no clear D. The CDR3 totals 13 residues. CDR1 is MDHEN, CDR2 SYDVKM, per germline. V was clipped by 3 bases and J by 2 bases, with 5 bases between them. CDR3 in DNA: TGTGCCAGCAGTTTGAATGGCAATCAGCCCCAGCATTTT. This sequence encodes CASSLNGNQPQHF.

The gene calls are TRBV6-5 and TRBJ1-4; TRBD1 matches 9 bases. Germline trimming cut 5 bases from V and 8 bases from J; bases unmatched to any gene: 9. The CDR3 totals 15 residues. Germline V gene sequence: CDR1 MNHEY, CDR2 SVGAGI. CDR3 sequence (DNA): TGTGCCAGCAGTCTGATGGGGACAGGGTACGAAAAACTGTTTTTT. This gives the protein CASSLMGTGYEKLFF.

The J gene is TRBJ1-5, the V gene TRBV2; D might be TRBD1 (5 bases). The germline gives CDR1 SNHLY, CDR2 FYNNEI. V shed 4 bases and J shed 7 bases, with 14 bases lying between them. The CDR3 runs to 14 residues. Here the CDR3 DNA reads TGTGCCAGCAGTGGGGGAGGGACGCGACAGCCCCAGCATTTT. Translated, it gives CASSGGGTRQPQHF.

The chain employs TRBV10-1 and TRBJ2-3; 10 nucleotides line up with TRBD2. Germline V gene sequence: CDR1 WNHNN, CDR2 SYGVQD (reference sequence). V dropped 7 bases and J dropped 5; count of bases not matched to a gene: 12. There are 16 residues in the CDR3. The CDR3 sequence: CASKIPSGGLEDTQYF. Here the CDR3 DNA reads TGCGCCAGCAAGATCCCTAGCGGGGGCTTGGAAGATACGCAGTATTTT.

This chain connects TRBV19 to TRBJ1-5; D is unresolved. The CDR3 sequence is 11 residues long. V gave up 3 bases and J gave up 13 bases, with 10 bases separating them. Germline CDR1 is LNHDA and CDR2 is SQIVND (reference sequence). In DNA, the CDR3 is TGTGCCAGTAGTATCTACAAAACGCAGCATTTT. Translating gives CASSIYKTQHF.

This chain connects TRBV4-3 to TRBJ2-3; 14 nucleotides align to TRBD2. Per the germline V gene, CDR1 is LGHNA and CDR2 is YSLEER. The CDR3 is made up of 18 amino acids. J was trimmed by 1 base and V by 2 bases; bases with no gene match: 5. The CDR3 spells CASSQNLGLAGGTDTQYF. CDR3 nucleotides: TGCGCCAGCAGCCAAAACTTGGGACTAGCGGGGGGCACAGATACGCAGTATTTT.

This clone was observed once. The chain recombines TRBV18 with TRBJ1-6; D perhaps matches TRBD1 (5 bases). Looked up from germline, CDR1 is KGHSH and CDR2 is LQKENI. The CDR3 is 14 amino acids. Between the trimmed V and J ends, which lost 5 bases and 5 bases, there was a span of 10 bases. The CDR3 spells CASSSGGNNSPLHF. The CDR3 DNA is TGTGCCAGCTCAAGTGGGGGAAATAATTCACCCCTCCACTTT.

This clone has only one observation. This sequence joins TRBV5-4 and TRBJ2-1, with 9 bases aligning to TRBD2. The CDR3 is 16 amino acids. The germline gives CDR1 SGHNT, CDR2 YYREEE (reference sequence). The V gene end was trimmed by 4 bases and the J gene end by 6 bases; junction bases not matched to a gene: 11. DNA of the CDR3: TGTGCCAGCAGCAGGCCCCTAGCGGGGCCTCTCAATGAGCAGTTCTTC. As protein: CASSRPLAGPLNEQFF.

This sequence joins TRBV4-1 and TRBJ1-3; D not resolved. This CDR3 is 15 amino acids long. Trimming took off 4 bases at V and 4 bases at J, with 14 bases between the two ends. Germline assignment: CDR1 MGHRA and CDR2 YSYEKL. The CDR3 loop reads CASSLVLVEGNTIYF. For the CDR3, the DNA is TGCGCCAGCAGCCTTGTGCTGGTAGAAGGAAACACCATATATTTT.

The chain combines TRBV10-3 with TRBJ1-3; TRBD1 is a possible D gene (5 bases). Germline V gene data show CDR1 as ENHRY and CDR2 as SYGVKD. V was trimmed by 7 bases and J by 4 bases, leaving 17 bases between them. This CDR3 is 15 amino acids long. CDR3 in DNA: TGTGCCATCATGGGTACGGGGACTCCGGGAAACACCATATATTTT. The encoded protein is CAIMGTGTPGNTIYF.

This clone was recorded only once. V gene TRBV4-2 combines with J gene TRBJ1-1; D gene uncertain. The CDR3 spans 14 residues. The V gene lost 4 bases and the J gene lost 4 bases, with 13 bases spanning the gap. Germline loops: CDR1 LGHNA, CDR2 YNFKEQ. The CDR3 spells CASSPRRGVTEAFF. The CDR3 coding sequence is TGTGCCAGCAGCCCCCGGAGAGGAGTCACTGAAGCTTTCTTT.

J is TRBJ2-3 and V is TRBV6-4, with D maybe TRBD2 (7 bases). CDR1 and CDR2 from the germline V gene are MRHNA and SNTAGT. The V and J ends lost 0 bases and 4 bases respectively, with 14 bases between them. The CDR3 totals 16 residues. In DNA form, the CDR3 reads TGTGCCAGCAGTGACTCGGGGGGGGCGTCGTCAGATACGCAGTATTTT. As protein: CASSDSGGASSDTQYF.

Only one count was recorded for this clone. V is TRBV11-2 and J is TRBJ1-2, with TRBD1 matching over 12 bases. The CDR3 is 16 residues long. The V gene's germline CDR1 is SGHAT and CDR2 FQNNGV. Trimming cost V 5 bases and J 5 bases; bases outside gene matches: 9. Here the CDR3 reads CASSAGTGGEKYGYTF. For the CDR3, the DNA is TGTGCCAGCAGCGCAGGGACAGGGGGCGAGAAGTATGGCTACACCTTC.

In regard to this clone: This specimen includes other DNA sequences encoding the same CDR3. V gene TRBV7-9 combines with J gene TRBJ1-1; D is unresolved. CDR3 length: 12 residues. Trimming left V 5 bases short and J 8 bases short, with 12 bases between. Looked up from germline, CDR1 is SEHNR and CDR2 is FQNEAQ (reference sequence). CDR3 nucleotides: TGTGCCAGCAGCCTGGGTCAAGCCGAAGCTTTCTTT. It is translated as CASSLGQAEAFF.

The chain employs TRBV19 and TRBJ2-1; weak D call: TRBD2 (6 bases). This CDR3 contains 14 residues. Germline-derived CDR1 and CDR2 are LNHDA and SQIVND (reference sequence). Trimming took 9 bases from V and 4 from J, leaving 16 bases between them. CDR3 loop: CARTWRGEYNEQFF. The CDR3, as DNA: TGTGCCAGAACCTGGAGGGGCGAGTACAATGAGCAGTTCTTC.

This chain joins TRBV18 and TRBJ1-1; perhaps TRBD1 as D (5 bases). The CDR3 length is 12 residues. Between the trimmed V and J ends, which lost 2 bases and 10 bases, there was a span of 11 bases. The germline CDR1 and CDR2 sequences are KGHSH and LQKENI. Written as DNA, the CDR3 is TGTGCCAGCTCACCAGAGGGGAAGGTAGCTTTCTTT. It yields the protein CASSPEGKVAFF.

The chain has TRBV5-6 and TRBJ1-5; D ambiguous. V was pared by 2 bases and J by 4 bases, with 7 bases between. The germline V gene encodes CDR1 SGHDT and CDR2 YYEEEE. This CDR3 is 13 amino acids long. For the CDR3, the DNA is TGTGCCAGCAGCTTACGAGATAATCAGCCCCAGCATTTT. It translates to CASSLRDNQPQHF. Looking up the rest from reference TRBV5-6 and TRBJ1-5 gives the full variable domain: DAGVTQSPTHLIKTRGQQVTLRCSPKSGHDTVSWYQQALGQGPQFIFQYYEEEERQRGNFPDRFSGHQFPNYSSELNVNALLLGDSALYLCASSLRDNQPQHFGDGTRLSIL.

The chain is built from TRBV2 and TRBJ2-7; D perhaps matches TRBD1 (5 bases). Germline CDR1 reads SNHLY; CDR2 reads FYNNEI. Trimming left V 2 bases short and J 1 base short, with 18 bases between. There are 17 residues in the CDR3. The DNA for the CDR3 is TGTGCCAGCAGTGAAATTTCCGGTCTCAAGGGGTCCTACGAGCAGTACTTC. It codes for CASSEISGLKGSYEQYF.

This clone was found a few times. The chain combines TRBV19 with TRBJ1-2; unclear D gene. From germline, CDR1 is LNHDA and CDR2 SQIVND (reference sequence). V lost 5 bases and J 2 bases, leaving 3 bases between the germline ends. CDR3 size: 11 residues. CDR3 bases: TGTGCCAGTAGTGGGAACTATGGCTACACCTTC. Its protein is CASSGNYGYTF.

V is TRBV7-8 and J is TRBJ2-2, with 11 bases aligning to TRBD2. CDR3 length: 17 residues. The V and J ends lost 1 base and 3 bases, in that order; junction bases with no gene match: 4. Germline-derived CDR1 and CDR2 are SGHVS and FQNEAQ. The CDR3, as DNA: TGTGCCAGCAGCTTAGTTCTAGCGGGGGGACACACCGGGGAGCTGTTTTTT. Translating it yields CASSLVLAGGHTGELFF. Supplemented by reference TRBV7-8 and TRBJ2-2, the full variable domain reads GAGVSQSPRYKVAKRGQDVALRCDPISGHVSLFWYQQALGQGPEFLTYFQNEAQLDKSGLPSDRFFAERPEGSVSTLKIQRTQQEDSAVYLCASSLVLAGGHTGELFFGEGSRLTVL.

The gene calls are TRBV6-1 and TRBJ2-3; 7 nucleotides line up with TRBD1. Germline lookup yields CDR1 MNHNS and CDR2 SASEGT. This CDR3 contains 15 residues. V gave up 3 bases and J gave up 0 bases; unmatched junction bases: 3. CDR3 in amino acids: CASSDEQGSTDTQYF. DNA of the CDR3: TGTGCCAGCAGTGATGAACAGGGGAGCACAGATACGCAGTATTTT.

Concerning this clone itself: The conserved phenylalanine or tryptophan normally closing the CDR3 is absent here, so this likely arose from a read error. The CDR3 spells CASSLVTGMNTEAFL. CDR3 nucleotide sequence: TGCGCCAGCAGCTTGGTAACGGGCATGAACACTGAAGCTTTCCTT. The chain joins TRBV5-1 to TRBJ1-1, with no clear D. The V gene lost 0 bases and the J gene lost 0 bases, with 9 bases spanning the gap. The germline V gene has CDR1 SGHRS and CDR2 YFSETQ. The CDR3 is 15 amino acids.

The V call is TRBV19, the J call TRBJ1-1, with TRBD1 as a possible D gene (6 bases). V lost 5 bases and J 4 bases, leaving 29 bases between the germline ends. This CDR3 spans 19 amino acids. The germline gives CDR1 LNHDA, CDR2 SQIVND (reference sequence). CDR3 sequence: CASSYRHVREIPGATEAFF. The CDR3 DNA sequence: TGTGCCAGTAGTTACCGGCACGTCCGAGAAATTCCAGGGGCCACTGAAGCTTTCTTT.

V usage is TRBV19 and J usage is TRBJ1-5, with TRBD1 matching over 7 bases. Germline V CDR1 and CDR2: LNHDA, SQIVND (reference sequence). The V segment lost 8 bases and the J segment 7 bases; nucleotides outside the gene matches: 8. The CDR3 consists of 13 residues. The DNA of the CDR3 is TGTGCCAGTGGTCGGCAGGGGGACCAGCCCCAGCATTTT. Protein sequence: CASGRQGDQPQHF. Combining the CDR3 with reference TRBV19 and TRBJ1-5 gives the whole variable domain DGGITQSPKYLFRKEGQNVTLSCEQNLNHDAMYWYRQDPGQGLRLIYYSQIVNDFQKGDIAEGYSVSREKKESFPLTVTSAQKNPTAFYLCASGRQGDQPQHFGDGTRLSIL.

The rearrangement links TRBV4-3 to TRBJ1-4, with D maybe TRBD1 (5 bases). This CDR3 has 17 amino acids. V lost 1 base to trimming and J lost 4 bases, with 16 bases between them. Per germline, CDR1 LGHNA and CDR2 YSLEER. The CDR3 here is CASSQAPPGGGNEKLFF. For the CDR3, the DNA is TGCGCCAGCAGCCAAGCACCCCCTGGTGGGGGTAATGAAAAACTGTTTTTT.

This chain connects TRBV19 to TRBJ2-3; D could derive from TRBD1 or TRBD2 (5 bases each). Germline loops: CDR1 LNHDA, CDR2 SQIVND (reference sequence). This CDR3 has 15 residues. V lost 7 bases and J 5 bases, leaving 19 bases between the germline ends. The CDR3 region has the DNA TGTGCCAGTACCCCGGGGAGAGCTGGGGGAGATACGCAGTATTTT. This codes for CASTPGRAGGDTQYF.

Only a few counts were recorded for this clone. CDR3 bases: TGCAGCGTTTCTGTTTTTAGCTCCTACAATGAGCAGTTCTTC. It codes for CSVSVFSSYNEQFF. The chain carries TRBV29-1 and TRBJ2-1; no firm D call. Germline assignment: CDR1 SQVTM and CDR2 ANQGSEA. CDR3 length equals 14 residues. V lost 5 bases, J lost 0 bases, and 11 bases lay in between.

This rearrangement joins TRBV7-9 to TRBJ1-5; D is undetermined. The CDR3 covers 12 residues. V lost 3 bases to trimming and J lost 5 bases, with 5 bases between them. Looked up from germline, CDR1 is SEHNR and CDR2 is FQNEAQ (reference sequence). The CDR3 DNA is TGTGCCAGCAGCTTTTTGGATCAGCCCCAGCATTTT. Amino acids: CASSFLDQPQHF.

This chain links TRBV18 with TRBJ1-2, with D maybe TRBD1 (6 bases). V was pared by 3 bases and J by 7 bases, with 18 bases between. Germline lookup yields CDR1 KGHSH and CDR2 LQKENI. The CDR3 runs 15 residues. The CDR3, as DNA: TGTGCCAGCTCACCCAGACAGGACCCTACTCGTGGCTACACCTTC. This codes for CASSPRQDPTRGYTF.

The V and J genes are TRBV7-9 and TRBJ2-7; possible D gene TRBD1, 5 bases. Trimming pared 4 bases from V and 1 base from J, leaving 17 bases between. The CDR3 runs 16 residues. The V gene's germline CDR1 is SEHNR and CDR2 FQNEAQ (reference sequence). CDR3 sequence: CASSSSDIRKSYEQYF. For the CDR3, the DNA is TGTGCCAGCAGCTCCTCGGACATCCGTAAATCCTACGAGCAGTACTTC.